This T cell receptor (beta chain) was observed in a study of blood T cells in healthy people across ages. Study-wide results and limits: With age, beta diversity per million T cells declined roughly linearly, significantly by approximately 40. The percentage of naive T cells correlated strongly with TCR beta diversity.

It was with a sample-barcoded 5' primer and a J-beta primer mix that a second PCR of roughly 7 to 12 cycles was run. One entry per CDR3 protein results from TCRdb running MiXCR on the 5' RACE reads. The repertoire has more than 800,000 distinct CDR3 sequences, under 30% of them found once; the top ten carry roughly a sixth. This CDR3 contains 15 residues. The germline V gene encodes CDR1 DFQATT and CDR2 SNEGSKA (reference sequence). This clonotype showed up just a few times. Antigen unknown. A junction end diverges from the germline sequence, so it may reflect a read error. Healthy Caucasians from Russia aged about 6 to 90 served as donors. Each donor gave roughly 9.8 milliliters of peripheral blood.

The specimen sequenced was blood. The rearrangement uses TRBV20-1 and TRBJ1-2; 9 bases map to TRBD1. The clonotype originates from a woman over 75 in good health. CDR3 nucleotide sequence: TGCAGTGCGAGAGAAGGGACAGGGAGGGTCTATGGCTTCACCTTC. This gives the protein CSAREGTGRVYGFTF.